The clone carrying this T cell receptor beta chain appeared a few times. Its matching antigen is unknown. These data originate in a study of PD-L1 blockade in urothelial cancer. Study-wide results and limits: Pretreatment peripheral blood TCR clonality that fell below the median predicted better survival among the patients studied.

The CDR3 length is 14 residues. CDR1 SGDLS and CDR2 YYNGEE come from the germline V gene. V lost 4 bases, J lost 3 bases, and 10 bases lay in between. As to time point: pretreatment peripheral blood. The assay was immunoSEQ multiplex PCR, and TCRdb's table has in-frame clones only and misses some. The sample has approximately 90,000 clones; under 90% are singletons. Sequenced here: PBMCs, sampled around atezolizumab (anti-PD-L1) treatment. The rearrangement uses TRBV9 and TRBJ2-2; D gene ambiguous. This sequence was found in a man between 60 and 75 years old with urothelial cancer. The CDR3 protein is CASSFYTDTGELFF. In DNA, the CDR3 is TGTGCCAGCAGCTTCTATACCGACACCGGGGAGCTGTTTTTT.